Presented here are 16 T cell receptor beta chains from one specimen sequenced in a study of CD8+CD57+ T cells in acquired aplastic anemia. TCR beta VDJ and CDR3 profiling used genomic DNA as template. TCRdb re-called the reads with MiXCR, one entry per CDR3 protein. The sample lists hundreds of thousands of distinct CDR3 sequences, 65% to 80% occurring once. Sequencing was performed on sorted CD4+, CD8+, or CD8+CD57+ T cells (not recorded which) from PBMCs. All receptors derive from a human donor in good health, serving as a control.

The chain links TRBV5-4 to TRBJ2-1, with D perhaps being TRBD1 or TRBD2 (5 bases each). There are 13 residues in the CDR3. The V end was cut by 1 base, the J end by 9 bases, with 11 bases between. The germline V gene has CDR1 SGHNT and CDR2 YYREEE (reference sequence). As DNA, the CDR3 is TGTGCCAGCAGCTTGCTGGGACCAGCTGAGCAGTTCTTC. This sequence encodes CASSLLGPAEQFF.

This clonotype was detected only a few times. The chain joins TRBV10-3 to TRBJ2-7; 8 nucleotides agree with TRBD2. V gave up 10 bases and J gave up 3 bases; unmatched junction bases: 14. The CDR3 consists of 15 residues. The germline V gene encodes CDR1 ENHRY and CDR2 SYGVKD. As DNA, the CDR3 is TGTGCCAGCAGGGACGGGGGGGGGGCCGACTACGAGCAGTACTTC. Its translation is CASRDGGGADYEQYF.

This clonotype has more than one count but fewer than ten. The chain employs TRBV20-1 and TRBJ1-6, with D possibly matching TRBD1 (5 bases). Per germline, CDR1 DFQATT and CDR2 SNEGSKA (reference sequence). This CDR3 is built from 14 residues. Between the trimmed V and J ends, which lost 0 bases and 9 bases, there was a span of 12 bases. CDR3 sequence (DNA): TGCAGTGCTAGAGATGGGGGTCGGGGTTCACCCCTCCACTTT. Translating it yields CSARDGGRGSPLHF.

V gene TRBV7-3 combines with J gene TRBJ2-7; 9 nucleotides agree with TRBD1. The ends lost 5 bases at V and 9 bases at J; junction bases unmatched: 17. The CDR3 covers 16 residues. Germline CDR1 and CDR2: SGHTA and FQGTGA. The CDR3 bases are TGTGCCAGCAGCGTAGAATGGGACAGGGAACGCCACTGGCAGTACTTC. Protein sequence: CASSVEWDRERHWQYF. Filled out from reference TRBV7-3 and TRBJ2-7, the complete variable domain reads GAGVSQTPSNKVTEKGKYVELRCDPISGHTALYWYRQSLGQGPEFLIYFQGTGAADDSGLPNDRFFAVRPEGSVSTLKIQRTERGDSAVYLCASSVEWDRERHWQYFGPGTRLTVT.

Remarks on this clonotype: The CDR3 carries no conserved terminal phenylalanine or tryptophan, so it likely arises from a read error. The DNA is omitted, as the CDR3 cannot be located on it reliably, and the CDR3 follows TCRdb's listing. V and J are TRBV19 and TRBJ1-4; whether TRBD1, the table's D call, matches the DNA was not checked. Germline CDR1 is LNHDA and CDR2 is SQIVND (reference sequence). The CDR3 comprises 15 residues, both ends counted. The CDR3 reads CASSLGETGAEKPFY.

The V and J genes are TRBV4-3 and TRBJ2-7, with D possibly being TRBD1 or TRBD2 (5 bases each). The germline V gene has CDR1 LGHNA and CDR2 YSLEER. The length of the CDR3 is 14 residues. Trimming took off 1 base at V and 5 bases at J, with 12 bases between the two ends. Here the CDR3 reads CASSQVPGRNEQYF. The CDR3 DNA reads TGCGCCAGCAGCCAAGTCCCGGGACGGAACGAGCAGTACTTC.

This clonotype has ten or more counts. V usage is TRBV20-1 and J usage is TRBJ2-1; 8 bases map to TRBD2. This CDR3 comprises 15 residues. CDR1 is DFQATT, CDR2 SNEGSKA, per germline (reference sequence). Trimming removed 6 bases from V and 6 bases from J; junction bases left unmatched: 13. The CDR3 bases are TGCAGTGCAAAGGTTGACGCGGGGGGTGCCAATGAGCAGTTCTTC. Protein sequence: CSAKVDAGGANEQFF.

This clonotype showed up many times. The chain combines TRBV10-1 with TRBJ2-5; 9 bases match TRBD2. Germline V CDR1 and CDR2: WNHNN, SYGVQD (reference sequence). The V and J ends lost 2 bases and 2 bases, in that order; junction bases with no gene match: 6. The CDR3 contains 16 residues. This chain's CDR3 is CASSEIASGAQETQYF. In DNA, the CDR3 is TGCGCCAGCAGTGAGATAGCTAGCGGGGCTCAAGAGACCCAGTACTTC.

On this clonotype itself: Because it lacks the conserved phenylalanine or tryptophan at the end, this CDR3 is likely a read error. The limits of the CDR3 on the DNA are not certain, so only TCRdb's listed CDR3 is given. The V call is TRBV2, the J call TRBJ1-2; the D call in the table, TRBD1, was not verified against the DNA. Germline V gene lookup returns CDR1 SNHLY and CDR2 FYNNEI. The CDR3 has 16 residues if both end residues are counted. The CDR3 is CASGLAAPGYSGQYFG.

The CDR3 protein is CASSVGGVNSRQLFF. The CDR3 nucleotides are TGTGCCAGCAGCGTAGGAGGGGTGAACTCACGCCAGCTGTTTTTT. The chain couples TRBV7-2 to TRBJ2-2; TRBD2 might be the D (6 bases). Germline V gene data show CDR1 as SGHTA and CDR2 as FQGNSA. This CDR3 region has 15 residues. V dropped 5 bases and J dropped 12 bases, with 22 bases sitting between them. Drawing the rest from reference TRBV7-2 and TRBJ2-2, the complete variable domain is GAGVSQSPSNKVTEKGKDVELRCDPISGHTALYWYRQSLGQGLEFLIYFQGNSAPDKSGLPSDRFSAERTGGSVSTLTIQRTQQEDSAVYLCASSVGGVNSRQLFFGEGSRLTVL.

This chain joins TRBV7-2 and TRBJ2-6, with 7 bases aligning to TRBD2. J lost 11 bases, V lost 2 bases, and 15 bases had no gene match. This CDR3 spans 17 amino acids. Germline V CDR1 and CDR2: SGHTA, FQGNSA. CDR3 residues: CASSLSRSRGEQYVLTF. The CDR3 coding sequence is TGTGCCAGCAGCTTATCCCGTTCCCGGGGGGAGCAGTACGTCCTGACTTTC.

The chain couples TRBV7-3 to TRBJ1-6; 8 bases line up with TRBD1. The CDR3 sequence is 15 residues long. CDR1 is SGHTA and CDR2 is FQGTGA in the germline V gene. V was pared by 4 bases and J by 8 bases, with 7 bases of the junction left unmatched. DNA for the CDR3: TGTGCCAGCAGCTCTAAGACAGGGGAACATTCACCCCTCCACTTT. Translation: CASSSKTGEHSPLHF.

This clonotype was seen a handful of times. The chain employs TRBV10-3 and TRBJ2-1; TRBD2 matches 7 bases. The CDR3 sequence is 13 residues long. The V segment lost 11 bases and the J segment 7 bases; nucleotides outside the gene matches: 11. CDR1 ENHRY and CDR2 SYGVKD come from the germline V gene. CDR3 sequence (DNA): TGTGCCTCGACTGCGGGAGAGAGGAATGAGCAGTTCTTC. This encodes CASTAGERNEQFF.

The gene calls are TRBV2 and TRBJ1-2; maybe TRBD1 (5 bases). Trimming removed 5 bases at V and 14 bases at J, with 21 bases between. The CDR3 contains 13 residues. Germline V gene sequence: CDR1 SNHLY, CDR2 FYNNEI. CDR3 in amino acids: CASSLLGQISETF. For the CDR3, the DNA is TGTGCCAGCAGTTTGCTGGGGCAGATTAGCGAGACCTTC.

This chain joins TRBV11-2 and TRBJ2-3; 16 nucleotides match TRBD2. CDR3 length equals 17 residues. Per germline, CDR1 SGHAT and CDR2 FQNNGV. The V segment lost 5 bases and the J segment 5 bases; nucleotides outside the gene matches: 7. The DNA for the CDR3 is TGTGCCAGCAGCCCAGGGACTAGCGGGGGGGCGAGAGATACGCAGTATTTT. This codes for CASSPGTSGGARDTQYF. Variable domain in full (rest from reference TRBV11-2 and TRBJ2-3): EAGVAQSPRYKIIEKRQSVAFWCNPISGHATLYWYQQILGQGPKLLIQFQNNGVVDDSQLPKDRFSAERLKGVDSTLKIQPAKLEDSAVYLCASSPGTSGGARDTQYFGPGTRLTVL.

DNA of the CDR3: TGTGCCATCAGTGATTCCCCGGGCGTCGACAATGAGCAGTTCTTC. It is translated as CAISDSPGVDNEQFF. The genes are TRBV5-4 and TRBJ2-1; D unresolved. The V end lost 9 bases, the J end lost 5 bases, and 21 bases lay between the germline ends. The V gene's germline CDR1 is SGHNT and CDR2 YYREEE (reference sequence). CDR3 length equals 15 residues.